This TCR beta chain was recovered during a study of cytomegalovirus exposure and HLA in healthy donors. Germline CDR1 and CDR2: MRHNA and SNTAGT. CDR3 length equals 16 residues. V gave up 0 bases and J gave up 6 bases, with 16 bases separating them. In the PCR, 60 Vbeta and 13 Jbeta primers were used. Only in-frame clones appear in the TCRdb table, and some are missing; sequencing was by immunoSEQ multiplex PCR. The sample's table shows 60,000 or so clones. V usage is TRBV6-4 and J usage is TRBJ2-3; unclear D gene. What was sequenced was PBMCs. This clonotype was obtained from a man aged 50 to 60 in good health and CMV-seropositive. This CDR3 is CASSDSGWAPVDTQYF. The CDR3 bases are TGTGCCAGCAGTGACTCGGGCTGGGCCCCCGTTGATACGCAGTATTTT.